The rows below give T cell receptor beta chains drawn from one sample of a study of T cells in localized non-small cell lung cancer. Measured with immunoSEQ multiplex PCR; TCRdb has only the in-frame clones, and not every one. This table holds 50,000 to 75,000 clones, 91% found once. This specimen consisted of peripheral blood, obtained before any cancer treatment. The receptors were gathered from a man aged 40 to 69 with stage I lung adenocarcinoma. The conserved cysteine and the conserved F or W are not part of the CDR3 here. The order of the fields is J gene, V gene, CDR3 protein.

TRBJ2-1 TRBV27 ASEQGTEQF
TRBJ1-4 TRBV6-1 ASSLHDGGSEKLF
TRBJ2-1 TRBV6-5 ASSYSGPLSNEQF
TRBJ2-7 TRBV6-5 ASSSLGPHYEQY
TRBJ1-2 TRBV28 ASSYGGIGYT
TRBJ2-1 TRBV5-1 ASSLGAGEYNEQF
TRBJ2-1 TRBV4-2 ASSRETSGSYNEQF
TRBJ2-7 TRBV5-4 ASSSRQGGSYEQY
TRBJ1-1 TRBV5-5 ASSFWDTEAF
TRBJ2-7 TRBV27 ASRGQGLMREQY
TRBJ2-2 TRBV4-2 ASSQDLVASGRVGELF
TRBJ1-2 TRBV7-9 ASSTREGNYGYT
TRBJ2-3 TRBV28 ASSPPGASGSTDTQY
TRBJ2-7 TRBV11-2 ASSLEPSSYEQY
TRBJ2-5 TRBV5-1 ASGKNGQGVQETQY
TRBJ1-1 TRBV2 ASSQASNTEAF
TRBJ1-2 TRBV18 ASSPKQGYGYT
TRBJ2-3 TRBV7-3 ASSPTLAGRTDTQY
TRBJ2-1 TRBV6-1 ASSDLGGWYNEQF
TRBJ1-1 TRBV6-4 ASSDLDRNTEAF
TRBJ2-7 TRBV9 ASSDGVSGSKEQY
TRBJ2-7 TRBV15 ATSRDGRGDEQY
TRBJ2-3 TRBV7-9 ASSSIWGQGARTDTQY
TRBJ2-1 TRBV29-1 SVARQGRGGYNEQF
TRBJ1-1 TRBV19 ASSIGTENTEAF
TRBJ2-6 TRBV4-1 ASSQVGRSGANVLT
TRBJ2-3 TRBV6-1 ASRGSTDTQY
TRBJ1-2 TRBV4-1 ASSQAGTDYGYT
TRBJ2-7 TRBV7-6 ASSLGTSGRAYEQY
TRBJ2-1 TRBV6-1 ASSERTGGNEQF
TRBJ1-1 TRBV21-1 ASTPRKEPPRIMNTEAF
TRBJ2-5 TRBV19 ASKEGGGETQY
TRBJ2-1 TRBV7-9 ASSFGTGEYNEQF